The 28 T cell receptor beta chains presented below share a single source sample, sequenced in a study of T cells in Graves' hyperthyroidism and ophthalmopathy. Amplification targeted TCR beta CDR3 regions from RNA transcripts. Initially, a first-round RT-PCR of the TCR CDR3 employed the HTBI primer set. TCRdb ran MiXCR on the multiplex PCR reads and lists one entry per CDR3 protein. This table has 200,000 to 250,000 distinct CDR3 sequences, approximately 17% appearing once. What was sequenced was blood. These TCRs come from a man between 50 and 59 years old with Graves' hyperthyroidism.

The CDR3 region is CSVLRRGDGELFF. The CDR3 nucleotides read TGCAGCGTTCTTCGACGGGGCGACGGGGAGCTGTTTTTT. V and J are TRBV29-1 and TRBJ2-2; D is possibly TRBD1 or TRBD2 (5 bases each). Germline CDR1 reads SQVTM; CDR2 reads ANQGSEA. The ends were cut back, 5 bases at V and 7 bases at J, with 14 bases in the middle. The CDR3 totals 13 residues.

The chain has TRBV4-3 and TRBJ2-7; TRBD2 matches at 8 bases. The CDR3 consists of 16 residues. Trimming cost V 1 base and J 2 bases; bases outside gene matches: 7. CDR1 and CDR2 (germline): LGHNA, YSLEER. The CDR3 DNA is TGCGCCAGCAGCCAAGTAGGGACTAGTCTCCCCTACGAGCAGTACTTC. Residues: CASSQVGTSLPYEQYF.

This clonotype was seen ten or more times. V and J are TRBV12-5 and TRBJ2-1; 8 nucleotides align to TRBD2. Losses at the gene ends were 4 bases for V and 8 bases for J; bases not matched to a gene: 4. The CDR3 totals 13 residues. Germline V gives CDR1 LGHNT, CDR2 FRNRAP. CDR3: CASGSYGRDEQFF. CDR3 DNA: TGTGCTAGTGGTTCCTACGGGAGGGATGAGCAGTTCTTC.

This clonotype came up many times. The V call is TRBV10-3, the J call TRBJ2-3; 12 nucleotides agree with TRBD2. This CDR3 is 17 amino acids long. Per the germline V gene, CDR1 is ENHRY and CDR2 is SYGVKD. Germline trimming cut 10 bases from V and 0 bases from J; bases unmatched to any gene: 11. CDR3 sequence (DNA): TGTGCCACCTCGCCCCGGACTAGCGGGGTTAGCACAGATACGCAGTATTTT. This translates into CATSPRTSGVSTDTQYF.

This clonotype was detected a few times. The genes are TRBV27 and TRBJ2-1; TRBD2 might be the D (6 bases). The CDR3 consists of 15 residues. Germline loops: CDR1 MNHEY, CDR2 SMNVEV (reference sequence). V lost 5 bases and J 0 bases, leaving 11 bases between the germline ends. The CDR3 loop reads CASSGTGASYNEQFF. The CDR3 region has the DNA TGTGCCAGCAGTGGTACGGGAGCCTCCTACAATGAGCAGTTCTTC.

The rearrangement links TRBV5-1 to TRBJ2-7, with TRBD2 matching 11 bases. V lost 4 bases to trimming and J lost 6 bases; unmatched junction nucleotides: 3. Germline-derived CDR1 and CDR2 are SGHRS and YFSETQ. The CDR3 is made up of 13 amino acids. The CDR3 bases are TGCGCCAGCAGCGTAGCGGGGGGGCGCGAGCAGTACTTC. Its translation: CASSVAGGREQYF.

This clonotype was seen more than once but under ten times. V is TRBV13 and J is TRBJ2-1; 7 bases agree with TRBD2. This CDR3 spans 15 amino acids. V shed 0 bases and J 4 bases; nucleotides not matched to a gene: 3. Germline lookup yields CDR1 PRHDT and CDR2 FYEKMQ (reference sequence). CDR3 amino acids: CASSLGGTIYNEQFF. The CDR3 coding sequence is TGTGCCAGCAGCTTAGGCGGGACTATTTACAATGAGCAGTTCTTC.

This clonotype was detected a few times. This may arise from a read error, as a much more abundant clone is one base away. The gene calls are TRBV5-1 and TRBJ1-1; D gene ambiguous. Trimming cost V 5 bases and J 1 base, with 15 bases left between them. The length of the CDR3 is 15 residues. Germline V gene sequence: CDR1 SGHRS, CDR2 YFSETQ. In DNA form, the CDR3 reads TGCGCCAGCAGTCCGGCATTAGCCGCGAACACTGAAGCTTTCTTT. The encoded protein is CASSPALAANTEAFF.

Ten or more counts support this clonotype. The V gene is TRBV6-2 or TRBV6-3, the J gene TRBJ2-7, with D tentatively TRBD2 (6 bases). This CDR3 is built from 14 residues. Trimming left V 7 bases short and J 3 bases short, with 16 bases between. Germline V gene sequence: CDR1 MNHEY, CDR2 SVGEGT. The CDR3 DNA follows: TGTGCCAGCAACCGCCGGGACTCCTTCTACGAGCAGTACTTC. This translates into CASNRRDSFYEQYF.

This clonotype was seen more than once but under ten times. This chain uses TRBV6-1 with TRBJ2-5, with D possibly TRBD2 on 5 matching bases. The CDR3 has 13 amino acids. Deletions cut 4 bases from V and 4 bases from J, with 10 bases between. Germline V lookup: CDR1 MNHNS, CDR2 SASEGT. The CDR3 here is CASSGSRGETQYF. CDR3 nucleotide sequence: TGTGCCAGCAGTGGCTCACGGGGAGAGACCCAGTACTTC.

This chain links TRBV7-3 with TRBJ1-1; D possibly corresponds to TRBD1 (5 bases). V was cut by 7 bases and J by 0 bases, with 9 bases left in between. The CDR3 length is 13 residues. Germline CDR1 SGHTA, CDR2 FQGTGA. CDR3 bases: TGTGCCAGCAAGAACAGGATGAACACTGAAGCTTTCTTT. It yields the protein CASKNRMNTEAFF.

The chain is built from TRBV28 and TRBJ2-7; 11 bases match TRBD2. Losses at the gene ends were 4 bases for V and 1 base for J; bases not matched to a gene: 18. The CDR3 spans 20 residues. CDR1 and CDR2 (germline): MDHEN, SYDVKM. CDR3 residues: CASSSPLIAGGPNHSYEQYF. In nucleotides, the CDR3 is TGTGCCAGCAGTTCCCCCCTGATAGCGGGAGGGCCTAACCATTCCTACGAGCAGTACTTC.

The chain joins TRBV11-2 to TRBJ2-3; 8 bases line up with TRBD2. The CDR3 spans 15 residues. Germline V lookup: CDR1 SGHAT, CDR2 FQNNGV. The ends lost 5 bases at V and 4 bases at J; junction bases unmatched: 8. CDR3 sequence reads: CASSPRSGSADTQYF. The CDR3 DNA is TGTGCCAGCAGCCCCCGAAGCGGGAGCGCAGATACGCAGTATTTT. Full variable domain (rest looked up from reference TRBV11-2 and TRBJ2-3): EAGVAQSPRYKIIEKRQSVAFWCNPISGHATLYWYQQILGQGPKLLIQFQNNGVVDDSQLPKDRFSAERLKGVDSTLKIQPAKLEDSAVYLCASSPRSGSADTQYFGPGTRLTVL.

This clonotype has only a few counts. J is TRBJ2-7 and V is TRBV19, with 11 bases lining up with TRBD2. The germline CDR1 and CDR2 sequences are LNHDA and SQIVND (reference sequence). Trimming cost V 6 bases and J 5 bases; bases outside gene matches: 6. CDR3 length equals 14 residues. The DNA of the CDR3 is TGTGCCAGTAGCTTGACTAGCGGGATGGACGAGCAGTACTTC. This encodes CASSLTSGMDEQYF. The variable domain in full, completed from reference TRBV19 and TRBJ2-7, reads DGGITQSPKYLFRKEGQNVTLSCEQNLNHDAMYWYRQDPGQGLRLIYYSQIVNDFQKGDIAEGYSVSREKKESFPLTVTSAQKNPTAFYLCASSLTSGMDEQYFGPGTRLTVT.

DNA of the CDR3: TGTGCCAGCAGCCAGAGCGGGGACACCGGGGAGCTGTTTTTT. This encodes CASSQSGDTGELFF. The V and J genes are TRBV6-4 and TRBJ2-2; 7 positions agree with TRBD2. CDR3 length equals 14 residues. The junction had 4 bases not matched to a gene; V was cut back by 6 bases and J by 3 bases. Germline CDR1 and CDR2: MRHNA and SNTAGT.

V and J are TRBV20-1 and TRBJ2-7; D is unclear. The CDR3 is made up of 13 amino acids. CDR1 and CDR2 from the germline V gene are DFQATT and SNEGSKA (reference sequence). The V end was cut by 5 bases, the J end by 2 bases, with 13 bases between. CDR3 DNA: TGCAGTGCTCCCCGCCCACTAACCTACGAGCAGTACTTC. Residues: CSAPRPLTYEQYF.

This clonotype was seen at least ten times. The rearrangement joins TRBV12-5 to TRBJ1-1, with TRBD1 matching over 8 bases. CDR1 is LGHNT and CDR2 is FRNRAP in the germline V gene. This CDR3 has 13 amino acids. J lost 7 bases, V lost 1 base, and 2 bases had no gene match. The CDR3 is CASGLDRGVEAFF. In DNA form, the CDR3 reads TGTGCTAGTGGTTTGGACAGGGGGGTTGAAGCTTTCTTT. The whole variable domain, filled in from reference TRBV12-5 and TRBJ1-1, reads DARVTQTPRHKVTEMGQEVTMRCQPILGHNTVFWYRQTMMQGLELLAYFRNRAPLDDSGMPKDRFSAEMPDATLATLKIQPSEPRDSAVYFCASGLDRGVEAFFGQGTRLTVV.

Notes on this clonotype: A much bigger clone sits one base away, suggesting this may be a read error. This chain connects TRBV7-2 to TRBJ2-7; TRBD1 aligns across 8 bases. The CDR3 has 15 amino acids. Germline V CDR1 and CDR2: SGHTA, FQGNSA. As DNA, the CDR3 is TGTGCCTGCAGCTTAGCGCAGGGGGCGCGACAAGAGCAGTACTTC. Translated: CACSLAQGARQEQYF.

This clonotype occurred many times. The chain combines TRBV3-1 with TRBJ2-3, with 8 bases fitting TRBD2. From germline, CDR1 is LGHDT and CDR2 YNNKEL (reference sequence). The CDR3 is 16 amino acids. V was pared by 2 bases and J by 4 bases, with 8 bases of the junction left unmatched. In DNA form, the CDR3 reads TGTGCCAGCAGCCAACAAGCGGGAGTTGGGGCAGATACGCAGTATTTT. Its translation: CASSQQAGVGADTQYF.

The table lists this clonotype with many counts. The gene calls are TRBV6-2 or TRBV6-3 and TRBJ1-1, with no clear D. V was trimmed by 0 bases and J by 5 bases, leaving 13 bases between them. CDR1 and CDR2 from the germline V gene are MNHEY and SVGEGT. The CDR3 runs to 15 residues. CDR3 coding DNA: TGTGCCAGCAGTTACTCCTGGGCAGCCAAGACTGAAGCTTTCTTT. Its protein is CASSYSWAAKTEAFF.

The chain has TRBV4-1 and TRBJ2-2; the match to TRBD1 covers 10 bases. Germline assignment: CDR1 MGHRA and CDR2 YSYEKL. Trimming removed 4 bases from V and 7 bases from J; junction bases left unmatched: 9. The CDR3 length is 16 residues. DNA of the CDR3: TGCGCCAGCAGCCGAATGACAGGGGGCATCGGCGGGGAGCTGTTTTTT. This sequence encodes CASSRMTGGIGGELFF.

This clonotype was counted many times. The V and J genes are TRBV3-1 and TRBJ2-5, with no clear D. CDR3 size: 14 residues. Germline V gene data show CDR1 as LGHDT and CDR2 as YNNKEL (reference sequence). The V end lost 3 bases, the J end lost 4 bases, and 12 bases lay between the germline ends. The CDR3 DNA reads TGTGCCAGCAGCCATGGGCTAGGTCGAGAGACCCAGTACTTC. It encodes CASSHGLGRETQYF.

The chain is built from TRBV5-6 and TRBJ2-2; 9 nucleotides agree with TRBD2. With 4 bases clipped from V and 3 bases from J, the junction kept 4 bases outside the gene matches. This CDR3 is 15 amino acids long. Germline CDR1 is SGHDT and CDR2 is YYEEEE. The CDR3 DNA sequence: TGTGCCAGCAGCGGGACTAGCAGGGACACCGGGGAGCTGTTTTTT. This codes for CASSGTSRDTGELFF.

The chain carries TRBV3-2 and TRBJ2-3; the table's D call of TRBD2 was not tested on the DNA. TRBV3-2 is shown as a pseudogene. This CDR3 spans 13 amino acids. The CDR3 sequence is CASSQRREDTQYF. CDR3 bases: TGTGCCAGCAGCCAAAGGCGGGAGGATACGCAGTATTTT.

The sample holds many counts of this clonotype. The chain employs TRBV29-1 and TRBJ2-5; weak D call: TRBD2 (6 bases). V lost 6 bases, J lost 5 bases, and 22 bases lay in between. Germline V gene lookup returns CDR1 SQVTM and CDR2 ANQGSEA. This CDR3 region has 15 residues. The CDR3, as DNA: TGCAGCGTCCGCGAGCAGAGTCGCGGAGGGGAGACCCAGTACTTC. This encodes CSVREQSRGGETQYF.

Note on this clonotype: A read error may be the cause here, since a much bigger clone is one base away. J is TRBJ1-2 and V is TRBV28, with unresolved D. V was trimmed by 2 bases and J by 2 bases, leaving 6 bases between them. The CDR3 contains 13 residues. Germline V CDR1 and CDR2: MDHEN, SYDVKM. CDR3: CASSLNSNYGYTF. The CDR3 DNA follows: TGTGCCAGCAGTTTAAATTCCAACTATGGCTACACCTTC.

In DNA, the CDR3 is TGCAGTGCTAGAGGGACAGACAACTATGGCTACACCTTC. Its translation is CSARGTDNYGYTF. The chain employs TRBV20-1 and TRBJ1-2; D possibly corresponds to TRBD1 (6 bases). V lost 1 base to trimming and J lost 2 bases, with 8 bases between them. The CDR3 length is 13 residues. Germline-derived CDR1 and CDR2 are DFQATT and SNEGSKA (reference sequence).

This clonotype occurred a few times. The chain joins TRBV28 to TRBJ1-2; 7 nucleotides match TRBD1. Per the germline V gene, CDR1 is MDHEN and CDR2 is SYDVKM. V lost 2 bases, J lost 5 bases, and 17 bases stayed unmatched. This CDR3 contains 18 residues. CDR3 nucleotides: TGTGCCAGCAGTTTACCGGGACAGACATTCCCCTTGATGTATGGCTACACCTTC. Translating gives CASSLPGQTFPLMYGYTF.